What follows is one T cell receptor beta chain and its context. The sample comes from a study of OX40 agonist ivuxolimab in advanced cancers. CDR1 is SEHNR, CDR2 FQNEAQ, per germline (reference sequence). The length of the CDR3 is 17 residues. V was shortened by 1 base and J by 2 bases, with 18 bases between the two germline ends. Sequenced by immunoSEQ multiplex PCR; TCRdb stores in-frame clones only, minus some. The table shows roughly 100,000 clones, with more than 75% occurring only once. This sequence joins TRBV7-9 and TRBJ2-7; a weak D match, TRBD2 (7 bases). The specimen was CD4+ or CD8+ T cells sorted from blood, collected in a trial of the OX40 agonist ivuxolimab. This receptor was identified in an adult with an advanced solid tumor such as melanoma, head and neck, liver or kidney cancer. The DNA of the CDR3 is TGTGCCAGCAGCTTAGTGAGCCGGGGGAGGGGGACCTACGAGCAGTACTTC. Its translation: CASSLVSRGRGTYEQYF. Looking up the rest from reference TRBV7-9 and TRBJ2-7 gives the full variable domain: DTGVSQNPRHKITKRGQNVTFRCDPISEHNRLYWYRQTLGQGPEFLTYFQNEAQLEKSRLLSDRFSAERPKGSFSTLEIQRTEQGDSAMYLCASSLVSRGRGTYEQYFGPGTRLTVT.